This TCR beta chain was sequenced during a study of Ad26.COV2.S vaccination and SARS-CoV-2 variants. Repertoires were generated with immunoSEQ multiplex PCR, while TCRdb's copy carries only in-frame clones and drops some. The data contain 350,000 to 500,000 clones, around 89% of them singletons. Per germline, CDR1 MNHEY and CDR2 SVGAGI. This CDR3 region has 13 residues. V dropped 8 bases and J dropped 3; count of bases not matched to a gene: 3. As to treatment: some 20 received Ad26.COV2.S at low or high dose, single or two shots; about five received placebo; per-sample allocation not given. Sampling was done on day 63 after the first vaccine or placebo injection.

The V and J genes are TRBV6-5 and TRBJ2-3, with 9 nucleotides matching TRBD1. This material consisted of peripheral blood, taken in a trial of Ad26.COV2.S vaccine versus placebo. The receptor was derived from a person between 18 and 60 years old who received the Ad26.COV2.S COVID-19 vaccine or a placebo. The CDR3 sequence: CASRDRETDTQYF. CDR3 nucleotides: TGTGCCAGCCGGGACAGGGAGACAGATACGCAGTATTTT.